A selection of T cell receptor beta chains follows, all from one sample in a study of control samples from healthy donors and cancer patients. Here immunoSEQ multiplex PCR was the method, and the copy in TCRdb shows in-frame clones only, minus some. The data show about 130,000 clones, over 90% seen once. Sequencing was done on a sample of PBMCs. These receptors were collected from a man aged 55 to 69 with colorectal cancer. Both conserved end residues are part of each CDR3. D genes are given only for firm matches. Clone size is given for some rows only: seen once, a few or many times, or a class if the clone is expanded.

>TRBV5-6|TRBJ1-2|-|once
TGTGCCAGCAGCTTGGACGTAGTCGGTGACTATGGCTACACCTTC
CASSLDVVGDYGYTF
>TRBV7-2|TRBJ2-2|-|-
TGTGCCAGCAGCGGGCCGGGCCCGGGCACCGGGGAGCTGTTTTTT
CASSGPGPGTGELFF
>TRBV2|TRBJ2-6|TRBD1|-
TGTGCCAGCAGTGAAGTAGGGGGCGCGAAGGGGGCCAACGTCCTGACTTTC
CASSEVGGAKGANVLTF
>TRBV3-1/TRBV3-2|TRBJ2-7|-|-
TGTGCCAGCAGCGTTAGACAGGTGGGCGAGCAGTACTTC
CASSVRQVGEQYF
>TRBV2|TRBJ1-2|-|-
TGTGCCAGCAGGCTTGACCTCCTTGGCTACACCTTC
CASRLDLLGYTF
>TRBV12-3/TRBV12-4|TRBJ1-1|TRBD1|few
TGTGCCAGCAGTTTCGGACAGGGGGCTGAAGCTTTCTTT
CASSFGQGAEAFF
>TRBV6-5|TRBJ2-3|TRBD2|-
TGTGCCAGCAGACAAAGTAGCGGGGGCACAGATACGCAGTATTTT
CASRQSSGGTDTQYF
>TRBV21-1|TRBJ2-7|-|-
TGTGCCAGCAGCAAAGCCGGGACAGGGGCGATCGAGCAGTACTTC
CASSKAGTGAIEQYF
>TRBV7-6|TRBJ1-1|-|-
TGTGCCAGCAGTTACCCGGGGGGAGCGAACACTGAAGCTTTCTTT
CASSYPGGANTEAFF
>TRBV28|TRBJ1-4|TRBD1|-
TGTGCCAGCAGTCCTAACGACAGGGACCAGAATGAAAAACTGTTTTTT
CASSPNDRDQNEKLFF
>TRBV5-6|TRBJ1-6|TRBD1|-
TGTGCCAGCAGCCGGGGACAGGGACTGTCACCCCTCCACTTT
CASSRGQGLSPLHF
>TRBV11-2|TRBJ1-4|-|-
TGTGCCAGCAGCGGGGGCGGGACTAATGAAAAACTGTTTTTT
CASSGGGTNEKLFF
>TRBV2|TRBJ1-4|TRBD1|-
TGTGCCAGCAGGCGGACAGGGGGCGCTCGAAAAGCAACTAATGAAAAACTGTTTTTT
CASRRTGGARKATNEKLFF
>TRBV7-6|TRBJ1-2|TRBD1|-
TGTGCCAGCAGCTTAGTAACAGGGGGCGACTATGGCTACACCTTC
CASSLVTGGDYGYTF
>TRBV9|TRBJ1-3|-|-
TGTGCCAGCAGCGTAGAAGCGGAGTCAGGAAGAAACACCATATATTTT
CASSVEAESGRNTIYF
>TRBV5-6|TRBJ2-7|TRBD1|-
TGTGCCAGCAGCTTGGAAGTCAGGGGGAGAAGGTACGAGCAGTACTTC
CASSLEVRGRRYEQYF
>TRBV4-2|TRBJ2-3|TRBD2|-
TGTGCCAGCAGCCAAGATAGCCCAGCGGGGGCCGGATCCGGCCGCACAGATACGCAGTATTTT
CASSQDSPAGAGSGRTDTQYF
>TRBV7-2|TRBJ2-3|-|-
TGTGCCAGCAGCATCTACAGGGAGGGAGATACGCAGTATTTT
CASSIYREGDTQYF
>TRBV6-1|TRBJ2-7|-|-
TGTGCCAGCAGTGAGCTCAGGCCCTCCTACGAGCAGTACTTC
CASSELRPSYEQYF
>TRBV7-2|TRBJ2-5|TRBD2|-
TGTGCCAGCAGCTTAGGGGACTATTTACAAGAGACCCAGTACTTC
CASSLGDYLQETQYF
>TRBV6-4|TRBJ1-2|-|-
TGTGCCAGCAGTGAAATCCAGGGCGGGGGCTACACCTTC
CASSEIQGGGYTF
>TRBV5-1|TRBJ1-1|TRBD1|-
TGCGCCAGCAGCTTACAGGGACAGTCGAACACTGAAGCTTTCTTT
CASSLQGQSNTEAFF
>TRBV7-2|TRBJ2-5|-|-
TGTGCCAGCAGCCTACCGACCGGGACAAACCAAGAGACCCAGTACTTC
CASSLPTGTNQETQYF
>TRBV5-8|TRBJ2-2|TRBD1|-
TGTGCCAGCAGGGGGACAGGGCGGGCCGGGGAGCTGTTTTTT
CASRGTGRAGELFF
>TRBV11-2|TRBJ2-1|-|-
TGTGCCAGCAGCTCCAACAGGGTAGGTAGCGAGCAGTTCTTC
CASSSNRVGSEQFF
>TRBV19|TRBJ1-5|-|few
TGTGCCAGTAATAGAGGAAACAATCAGCCCCAGCATTTT
CASNRGNNQPQHF
>TRBV11-2|TRBJ1-2|-|-
TGTGCCAGCAGCCTCAACTATGGCTACACCTTC
CASSLNYGYTF
>TRBV27|TRBJ1-2|-|-
TGTGCCAGCAGTTTATCTATGGGATTAGTCTATGGCTACACCTTC
CASSLSMGLVYGYTF
>TRBV6-6|TRBJ1-2|-|-
TGTGCCAGCAGTCTCATGGACGGGGGAGACTATGGCTACACCTTC
CASSLMDGGDYGYTF
>TRBV7-2|TRBJ2-1|TRBD2|-
TGTGCCAGCAGCCAGACTAGCGGGTCCTACAATGAGCAGTTCTTC
CASSQTSGSYNEQFF
>TRBV11-2|TRBJ2-3|TRBD2|-
TGTGCCAGCAGCCCTACTAGCGGGGGCACAGATACGCAGTATTTT
CASSPTSGGTDTQYF
>TRBV6-5|TRBJ2-7|-|-
TGTGCCAGCAGTTTCGACCCGGGACCACTCTACGAGCAGTACTTC
CASSFDPGPLYEQYF
>TRBV10-3|TRBJ1-3|-|-
TGTGCCATCAGTGAACTGAGCTCTGGAAACACCATATATTTT
CAISELSSGNTIYF
>TRBV25-1|TRBJ2-7|TRBD1|-
TGTGCCAGCAGTGGCACAGGGGGCGTCACCTACGAGCAGTACTTC
CASSGTGGVTYEQYF
>TRBV12-5|TRBJ2-3|TRBD2|-
TGTGCTAGTGGCCCGGGACTAGCCCCGGATACGCAGTATTTT
CASGPGLAPDTQYF
>TRBV11-2|TRBJ1-1|-|-
TGTGCCAGCAGCTTAGCTCCCCCCTTTGAAGCTTTCTTT
CASSLAPPFEAFF
>TRBV27|TRBJ2-1|-|-
TGTGCCAGCAGTAATTACAGGCAGGGGAGGTTGGATGAGCAGTTCTTC
CASSNYRQGRLDEQFF
>TRBV7-9|TRBJ2-7|-|-
TGTGCCAGCAGCCTCCCGGGGCAGGGGTCTAGCTCCTACGAGCAGTACTTC
CASSLPGQGSSSYEQYF
>TRBV28|TRBJ2-3|-|-
TGTGCCAGCAGGAACCTTTACACAGATACGCAGTATTTT
CASRNLYTDTQYF
>TRBV9|TRBJ1-1|-|-
TGTGCCAGCAGCGTAGAACCAGGGGTGAACACTGAAGCTTTCTTT
CASSVEPGVNTEAFF
>TRBV1|TRBJ1-5|-|-
TGCACCAGCAGCCAAGATAAGACCCCCCCTCCCATACGGAATCAGCCCCAGCATTTT
CTSSQDKTPPPIRNQPQHF
>TRBV14|TRBJ2-7|TRBD1|-
TGTGCCAGCAGCCGCTGGACAGGGGACTACGAGCAGTACTTC
CASSRWTGDYEQYF
>TRBV19|TRBJ1-6|-|-
TGTGCCAGTAGTATACCCCCAGTCTTCGAGTCACCCCTCCACTTT
CASSIPPVFESPLHF
>TRBV7-2|TRBJ1-2|-|-
TGTGCCAGCAGCTTGTCGTTTGATGAGAGGGGCTACACCTTC
CASSLSFDERGYTF
>TRBV5-1|TRBJ2-5|-|-
TGCGCCAGCAGCTTGTGGACAGAGGAAGAGACCCAGTACTTC
CASSLWTEEETQYF
>TRBV6-5|TRBJ1-2|-|-
TGTGCCAGCAGTTACTCTGGGGGCAGAGGCTACACCTTC
CASSYSGGRGYTF
>TRBV7-2|TRBJ2-6|TRBD1|-
TGTGCCAGCAGCGACAGACAGGGTTACTCTGGGGCCAACGTCCTGACTTTC
CASSDRQGYSGANVLTF
>TRBV3-1/TRBV3-2|TRBJ2-2|TRBD2|-
TGTGCCAGCAGCTATATTTTTAGCGGGAAGAACACCGGGGAGCTGTTTTTT
CASSYIFSGKNTGELFF
>TRBV30|TRBJ2-1|TRBD2|-
TGTGCCTGGGGCGGGGGTACGGCCTACAATGAGCAGTTCTTC
CAWGGGTAYNEQFF
>TRBV5-1|TRBJ2-2|TRBD1|-
TGCGCCAGCGACCGGGACAGGGTAACCGGGGAGCTGTTTTTT
CASDRDRVTGELFF
>TRBV9|TRBJ2-1|TRBD2|-
TGTGCCAGCAGCGTAGAACTAGCGGGGCGCTACAATGAGCAGTTCTTC
CASSVELAGRYNEQFF
>TRBV29-1|TRBJ1-1|-|-
TGCAGCGGGTCGTGGGGGCTCGCCATGAACGGGGCTTTCTTT
CSGSWGLAMNGAFF
>TRBV7-8|TRBJ2-2|-|-
TGTGCCAGCAGCCCATACACCGGGGAGCTGTTTTTT
CASSPYTGELFF
>TRBV7-9|TRBJ2-2|-|-
TGTGCCAGGGGTTTGGGGCCCACGGACACCGGGGAGCTGTTTTTT
CARGLGPTDTGELFF
>TRBV2|TRBJ2-7|TRBD1|-
TGTGCCAGCAGTGAGGGGACAGTTCGCTACGAGCAGTACTTC
CASSEGTVRYEQYF